Below, 19 T cell receptor beta chains from the same sample are listed, as sequenced in a study of T cell responses to AZD1222 COVID-19 vaccine. The assay was immunoSEQ multiplex PCR, and TCRdb's table has in-frame clones only and misses some. The table has about 100,000 clones, approximately 87% seen once; the top ten hold around 3.2%. Sequences were derived from peripheral blood, sampled on day 0 of AZD1222 vaccination. The receptors stem from an adult in good health.

The table lists this clone with a few counts. The rearrangement uses TRBV29-1 and TRBJ2-2; 7 nucleotides align to TRBD1. J gave up 4 bases and V 4 bases, and 9 bases lay outside the gene matches. CDR1 is SQVTM and CDR2 is ANQGSEA in the germline V gene. CDR3 length: 15 amino acids. CDR3 loop: CSVVTGFPGTGELFF. DNA of the CDR3: TGCAGCGTTGTGACAGGGTTTCCGGGCACCGGGGAGCTGTTTTTT.

The chain recombines TRBV19 with TRBJ1-2; D gene ambiguous. The germline CDR1 and CDR2 sequences are LNHDA and SQIVND (reference sequence). V was trimmed by 5 bases and J by 3 bases, leaving 7 bases between them. This CDR3 has 12 residues. In DNA, the CDR3 is TGTGCCAGTAGTTACACGGACTATGGCTACACCTTC. Translation gives CASSYTDYGYTF.

In its sample, this clone was seen once. J is TRBJ1-1 and V is TRBV30; the D gene is possibly TRBD1 (6 bases). The V gene lost 3 bases and the J gene lost 0 bases, with 17 bases spanning the gap. From germline, CDR1 is GTSNPN and CDR2 SVGIG (reference sequence). The CDR3 has 16 amino acids. The CDR3 coding sequence is TGTGCCTGGAGGAGGAGGGTTGGGGGGCTGAACACTGAAGCTTTCTTT. Its translation: CAWRRRVGGLNTEAFF.

The V call is TRBV4-3, the J call TRBJ2-1; TRBD1 matches 7 bases. Per the germline V gene, CDR1 is LGHNA and CDR2 is YSLEER. The CDR3 sequence is 14 residues long. V lost 0 bases to trimming and J lost 9 bases; unmatched junction nucleotides: 5. The CDR3 DNA reads as TGCGCCAGCAGCCAAGATCGTAGGGACAGTGAGCAGTTCTTC. Its translation: CASSQDRRDSEQFF.

Comments on this clone: At one end the junction does not follow the germline gene, possibly because of a read error. V usage is TRBV3-1 (or the pseudogene TRBV3-2) and J usage is TRBJ2-4; D is possibly TRBD2 (6 bases). Germline V CDR1 and CDR2: LGHDT, YNNKEL (reference sequence). This CDR3 comprises 14 residues. The CDR3 DNA reads as TGTGCCAGCAGCCCCCGTGGAGGGCACTACCCTAGGCGCTTC. Encoded protein: CASSPRGGHYPRRF.

The rearrangement joins TRBV28 to TRBJ1-5, with TRBD1 matching 9 bases. There are 15 residues in the CDR3. V shed 6 bases and J 1 base; nucleotides not matched to a gene: 4. Germline V lookup: CDR1 MDHEN, CDR2 SYDVKM. CDR3 region: CASRRTGASNQPQHF. As DNA, the CDR3 is TGTGCCAGCAGACGGACAGGGGCGAGCAATCAGCCCCAGCATTTT. The full variable domain, in which reference TRBV28 and TRBJ1-5 provide the parts outside the CDR3, is DVKVTQSSRYLVKRTGEKVFLECVQDMDHENMFWYRQDPGLGLRLIYFSYDVKMKEKGDIPEGYSVSREKKERFSLILESASTNQTSMYLCASRRTGASNQPQHFGDGTRLSIL.

Details on this clone: At the DNA level, this CDR3 is encoded by other sequences in the same sample as well. This sequence joins TRBV28 and TRBJ1-5; D ambiguous. CDR3 length equals 16 residues. CDR1 MDHEN and CDR2 SYDVKM come from the germline V gene. V lost 6 bases and J 0 bases, leaving 15 bases between the germline ends. CDR3 residues: CASRHRPAGSNQPQHF. The CDR3 nucleotides are TGTGCCAGCAGACACCGACCCGCAGGTAGCAATCAGCCCCAGCATTTT.

The J gene is TRBJ2-2, the V gene TRBV5-1; TRBD1 matches 7 bases. This CDR3 has 15 amino acids. CDR1 SGHRS and CDR2 YFSETQ come from the germline V gene. J was trimmed by 3 bases and V by 4 bases; bases with no gene match: 6. The CDR3: CASSTGQEHTGELFF. The CDR3, as DNA: TGCGCCAGCAGCACTGGACAGGAACACACCGGGGAGCTGTTTTTT.

The chain uses TRBV19 and TRBJ1-5; the D is unclear. The CDR3 totals 16 residues. V was cut by 5 bases and J by 2 bases, with 16 bases left in between. Germline CDR1 LNHDA, CDR2 SQIVND (reference sequence). The CDR3 region is CASSSRIPGGNQPQHF. CDR3 DNA sequence: TGTGCCAGTAGTTCGAGGATCCCCGGTGGCAATCAGCCCCAGCATTTT.

V is TRBV5-8 and J is TRBJ2-7; 11 bases fit TRBD1. V lost 4 bases and J lost 5; bases outside the gene matches: 8. This CDR3 comprises 15 residues. Germline V gives CDR1 SGHTS, CDR2 YDEGEE. The CDR3 spells CASSLRTGGYHEQYF. In DNA, the CDR3 is TGTGCCAGCAGCCTCCGGACAGGGGGCTACCACGAGCAGTACTTC.

CDR3 bases: TGTGCCAGCTCACCTAACCCCCGACAGTGGAATTCACCCCTCCACTTT. Protein sequence: CASSPNPRQWNSPLHF. The rearrangement uses TRBV18 and TRBJ1-6; tentative D call: TRBD1 (5 bases). Germline V gene data show CDR1 as KGHSH and CDR2 as LQKENI. Deletions cut 3 bases from V and 7 bases from J, with 16 bases between. This CDR3 comprises 16 residues.

The rearrangement joins TRBV5-6 to TRBJ2-7, with 8 bases lining up with TRBD1. The V segment lost 1 base and the J segment 11 bases; nucleotides outside the gene matches: 11. The CDR3 covers 14 residues. Germline V lookup: CDR1 SGHDT, CDR2 YYEEEE. This CDR3 reads CASSLFTTPGQEYF. CDR3 bases: TGTGCCAGCAGCTTGTTTACGACTCCGGGACAGGAGTACTTC.

V is TRBV6-2 or TRBV6-3 and J is TRBJ2-7; D uncertain. The V end was cut by 6 bases, the J end by 0 bases, with 6 bases between. This CDR3 region has 12 residues. Germline loops: CDR1 MNHEY, CDR2 SVGEGT. CDR3 in DNA: TGTGCCAGCAGCCTGAGCTCCTACGAGCAGTACTTC. Its translation is CASSLSSYEQYF.

The chain is built from TRBV24-1 and TRBJ2-1, with TRBD2 matching 9 bases. The CDR3 extends over 14 amino acids. Trimming removed 5 bases from V and 6 bases from J; junction bases left unmatched: 4. Germline-derived CDR1 and CDR2 are KGHDR and SFDVKD. The CDR3 sequence is CATSVAGGGNEQFF. The CDR3 DNA reads as TGTGCCACCAGTGTGGCGGGGGGGGGCAATGAGCAGTTCTTC.

The chain carries TRBV24-1 and TRBJ2-3, with D perhaps TRBD2 (6 bases). Deletions cut 3 bases from V and 1 base from J, with 10 bases between. The CDR3 has 15 amino acids. Germline CDR1 and CDR2: KGHDR and SFDVKD. CDR3 in amino acids: CATSDRGLGTDTQYF. The CDR3 bases are TGTGCCACCAGTGATCGGGGACTTGGCACAGATACGCAGTATTTT.

V usage is TRBV5-6 and J usage is TRBJ2-3; D is undetermined. V was cut by 2 bases and J by 6 bases, with 7 bases left in between. The CDR3 loop spans 12 amino acids. CDR1 SGHDT and CDR2 YYEEEE come from the germline V gene. The CDR3 coding sequence is TGTGCCAGCAGCTTAACCCCGGATACGCAGTATTTT. This sequence encodes CASSLTPDTQYF.

The chain couples TRBV4-3 to TRBJ2-2; 9 bases map to TRBD2. Germline V gene data show CDR1 as LGHNA and CDR2 as YSLEER. The junction had 10 bases not matched to a gene; V was cut back by 6 bases and J by 2 bases. The length of the CDR3 is 17 residues. The CDR3 DNA reads TGCGCCAGCAGTATTCAAGCGGGGGGCTTAAACACCGGGGAGCTGTTTTTT. Residues: CASSIQAGGLNTGELFF.

This clone was counted a few times. This sequence joins TRBV5-8 and TRBJ1-5; 7 bases align to TRBD1. CDR1 SGHTS and CDR2 YDEGEE come from the germline V gene. This CDR3 region has 13 residues. Trimming removed 4 bases from V and 6 bases from J; junction bases left unmatched: 4. The CDR3, as DNA: TGTGCCAGCAGCCGCAGGGGGTCTCAGCCCCAGCATTTT. It is translated as CASSRRGSQPQHF.

The gene calls are TRBV19 and TRBJ1-2; D is uncertain. This CDR3 is built from 12 residues. Germline CDR1 reads LNHDA; CDR2 reads SQIVND (reference sequence). Trimming removed 5 bases from V and 8 bases from J, with 12 bases in between. CDR3 in amino acids: CASSFRTGGYTF. CDR3 in DNA: TGTGCCAGTAGTTTTCGGACGGGAGGCTACACCTTC.